These 23 T cell receptor beta chains originate from one sample sequenced in a study of T-cell reconstitution after alpha-beta-depleted transplantation in children. TCRbeta library preparation incorporated unique molecular identifiers. TCRdb re-analysed the PCR reads in MiXCR, keeping a single row per CDR3 protein. The table records roughly 250,000 distinct CDR3 sequences, around 8% of them present only once. Source: PBMCs, mostly from graft donor cells, taken 180 days after TCRalphabeta/CD19-depleted stem cell transplant. Every receptor here comes from a male patient younger than 18 who had a stem cell transplant for acute lymphoblastic leukemia, so the T cells may come from the graft donor.

The sample holds many counts of this clonotype. The V and J genes are TRBV13 and TRBJ2-3; TRBD1 aligns across 9 bases. Germline V gene lookup returns CDR1 PRHDT and CDR2 FYEKMQ (reference sequence). The V and J ends lost 4 bases and 0 bases, in that order; junction bases with no gene match: 8. CDR3 length: 17 residues. The CDR3 coding sequence is TGTGCCAGCAGCTCCGGACAGGGGAGGTCGAGCACAGATACGCAGTATTTT. Amino acids: CASSSGQGRSSTDTQYF. The full variable domain, rest sourced from reference TRBV13 and TRBJ2-3, is AAGVIQSPRHLIKEKRETATLKCYPIPRHDTVYWYQQGPGQDPQFLISFYEKMQSDKGSIPDRFSAQQFSDYHSELNMSSLELGDSALYFCASSSGQGRSSTDTQYFGPGTRLTVL.

This clonotype was counted a few times. This sequence joins TRBV28 and TRBJ1-1; TRBD1 matches 7 bases. The J segment lost 3 bases and the V segment lost 6 bases, leaving 10 bases of the junction unmatched. Germline V CDR1 and CDR2: MDHEN, SYDVKM. CDR3 size: 15 residues. CDR3 residues: CASSSGRGRDTEAFF. DNA for the CDR3: TGTGCCAGCAGCTCGGGCAGGGGGAGGGACACTGAAGCTTTCTTT. Complete variable domain (other parts from reference TRBV28 and TRBJ1-1): DVKVTQSSRYLVKRTGEKVFLECVQDMDHENMFWYRQDPGLGLRLIYFSYDVKMKEKGDIPEGYSVSREKKERFSLILESASTNQTSMYLCASSSGRGRDTEAFFGQGTRLTVV.

In this sample, this clonotype turned up many times. V gene TRBV4-1 combines with J gene TRBJ2-5; TRBD2 aligns across 7 bases. V lost 0 bases and J lost 2; bases outside the gene matches: 3. The CDR3 has 15 residues. Germline CDR1 MGHRA, CDR2 YSYEKL. The CDR3 sequence is CASSQETSVQETQYF. The CDR3 region has the DNA TGCGCCAGCAGCCAAGAAACTAGCGTACAAGAGACCCAGTACTTC.

This clonotype was found many times. The chain links TRBV10-3 to TRBJ2-7; the match to TRBD2 covers 13 bases. CDR1 ENHRY and CDR2 SYGVKD come from the germline V gene. CDR3 length equals 14 residues. V was pared by 4 bases and J by 9 bases, with 6 bases of the junction left unmatched. The DNA of the CDR3 is TGTGCCATCAGTGTAACTAGCGGGAGGGCCGCGCAGTACTTC. It specifies CAISVTSGRAAQYF.

At least ten counts were recorded for this clonotype. The chain combines TRBV13 with TRBJ2-7; no clear D. Per germline, CDR1 PRHDT and CDR2 FYEKMQ (reference sequence). The V end was cut by 5 bases, the J end by 3 bases, with 20 bases between. The CDR3 runs 16 residues. DNA for the CDR3: TGTGCCAGCAGCCTCAGAGGAGTCGGTCCGGACTACGAGCAGTACTTC. It is translated as CASSLRGVGPDYEQYF.

This clonotype occurred a few times. The chain recombines TRBV7-8 with TRBJ2-7; 9 bases align to TRBD1. The junction had 5 bases not matched to a gene; V was cut back by 2 bases and J by 3 bases. Germline V lookup: CDR1 SGHVS, CDR2 FQNEAQ. The CDR3 extends over 15 amino acids. CDR3 sequence reads: CASSLTGQGVYEQYF. CDR3 coding DNA: TGTGCCAGCAGCTTAACGGGACAGGGAGTCTACGAGCAGTACTTC.

This clonotype was detected many times. The V call is TRBV24-1, the J call TRBJ2-2; no definite D call. The CDR3 contains 14 residues. Trimming removed 1 base from V and 7 bases from J, with 9 bases in between. Germline values: CDR1 KGHDR, CDR2 SFDVKD. The CDR3 region is CATSDFTNSGELFF. The CDR3 DNA follows: TGTGCCACCAGTGATTTCACTAATAGCGGGGAGCTGTTTTTT.

The chain uses TRBV20-1 and TRBJ1-4; D remains unclear. V lost 6 bases and J 4 bases, leaving 9 bases between the germline ends. The germline V gene encodes CDR1 DFQATT and CDR2 SNEGSKA (reference sequence). The CDR3 runs 12 residues. CDR3: CSAPGFNEKLFF. The CDR3 DNA reads TGCAGTGCACCGGGGTTTAATGAAAAACTGTTTTTT.

This clonotype was seen many times. V gene TRBV20-1 combines with J gene TRBJ2-7; no clear D gene. The CDR3 extends over 15 amino acids. Trimming took off 5 bases at V and 0 bases at J, with 17 bases between the two ends. The germline gives CDR1 DFQATT, CDR2 SNEGSKA (reference sequence). Written as DNA, the CDR3 is TGCAGTGCTCCACTCGTGATGGCAGGCTCCTACGAGCAGTACTTC. Amino acids: CSAPLVMAGSYEQYF.

This clonotype came up many times. J is TRBJ2-1 and V is TRBV27; D not certain. Germline CDR1 reads MNHEY; CDR2 reads SMNVEV (reference sequence). The germline V and J ends were trimmed by 5 bases and 8 bases, with 4 bases remaining between them. CDR3 size: 10 residues. In nucleotides, the CDR3 is TGTGCCAGCAGTAGATATGAGCAGTTCTTC. This gives the protein CASSRYEQFF.

The chain uses TRBV12-3 or TRBV12-4 and TRBJ2-7, with 11 bases fitting TRBD2. The CDR3 extends over 14 amino acids. V lost 6 bases to trimming and J lost 5 bases; unmatched junction nucleotides: 6. The DNA of the CDR3 is TGTGCCAGCAGAATTAGCGGGAGGGGCAACGAGCAGTACTTC. Translated: CASRISGRGNEQYF.

In this sample, this clonotype turned up many times. The chain carries TRBV12-3 or TRBV12-4 and TRBJ2-5; TRBD2 matches at 11 bases. The CDR3 spans 15 residues. V dropped 3 bases and J dropped 5; count of bases not matched to a gene: 5. In DNA, the CDR3 is TGTGCCAGCAGTTTTAGCGGGGGGGCGTCTGAGACCCAGTACTTC. Translating gives CASSFSGGASETQYF.

This clonotype was seen many times. The chain couples TRBV7-3 to TRBJ2-2; the D gene is possibly TRBD2 (5 bases). Trimming pared 2 bases from V and 6 bases from J, leaving 10 bases between. The CDR3 is 14 amino acids. CDR1 and CDR2 (germline): SGHTA, FQGTGA. CDR3 in DNA: TGTGCCAGCAGCTTAGCTTCAGCGGCCGGGGAGCTGTTTTTT. Its protein product is CASSLASAAGELFF.

This clonotype was picked up many times. CDR3 sequence (DNA): TGCAGTGCTAGAGATATAGTCCTCTCCCTCTACAATGAGCAGTTCTTC. Encoded protein: CSARDIVLSLYNEQFF. The chain joins TRBV20-1 to TRBJ2-1; D uncertain. Germline V lookup: CDR1 DFQATT, CDR2 SNEGSKA (reference sequence). The CDR3 consists of 16 residues. Trimming left V 0 bases short and J 3 bases short, with 15 bases between.

At least ten counts were recorded for this clonotype. The chain joins TRBV7-9 to TRBJ2-1; TRBD1 matches 7 bases. This CDR3 region has 15 residues. Unmatched junction bases numbered 7, after V lost 4 bases and J lost 4 bases. CDR1 and CDR2 (germline): SEHNR, FQNEAQ (reference sequence). The CDR3 DNA reads TGTGCCAGCAGCTCCCGGGACAGACAATACAATGAGCAGTTCTTC. Translating gives CASSSRDRQYNEQFF.

This clonotype was recorded at least ten times. The CDR3 is CASSSGGPNGYTF. CDR3 sequence (DNA): TGTGCCAGCAGCAGCGGGGGGCCTAACGGCTACACCTTC. The rearrangement links TRBV14 to TRBJ1-2; D perhaps matches TRBD1 (6 bases). Trimming removed 5 bases at V and 8 bases at J, with 15 bases between. CDR1 and CDR2 (germline): SGHDN, FVKESK. This CDR3 contains 13 residues.

The chain recombines TRBV24-1 with TRBJ2-3; 10 positions agree with TRBD1. J was trimmed by 3 bases and V by 4 bases; bases with no gene match: 3. The CDR3 contains 15 residues. CDR1 KGHDR and CDR2 SFDVKD come from the germline V gene. The CDR3 nucleotides are TGTGCCACCAGTGACCAGGGACAGGGGACAGATACGCAGTATTTT. As protein: CATSDQGQGTDTQYF.

This clonotype showed up many times. The chain employs TRBV29-1 and TRBJ2-1; possibly TRBD1 for D (6 bases). V lost 1 base and J 3 bases, leaving 10 bases between the germline ends. The CDR3 runs 14 residues. Germline lookup yields CDR1 SQVTM and CDR2 ANQGSEA. In DNA form, the CDR3 reads TGCAGCGTTGAAGCCGGGACAATCTACAATGAGCAGTTCTTC. Encoded protein: CSVEAGTIYNEQFF.

This clonotype was seen ten or more times. V gene TRBV7-6 combines with J gene TRBJ1-1; no clear D. V lost 5 bases, J lost 7 bases, and 11 bases lay in between. Germline values: CDR1 SGHVS, CDR2 FNYEAQ. This CDR3 comprises 12 residues. CDR3 nucleotide sequence: TGTGCCAGCAGCGAGGCCCGCGATGAAGCTTTCTTT. This codes for CASSEARDEAFF.

About this clonotype itself: Being one base from a much bigger clone, this may be a read error. The chain recombines TRBV7-6 with TRBJ2-3, with TRBD1 matching over 9 bases. The CDR3 totals 17 residues. From germline, CDR1 is SGHVS and CDR2 FNYEAQ. The junction had 15 bases not matched to a gene; V was cut back by 5 bases and J by 6 bases. Written as DNA, the CDR3 is TGTGCCAGCAGCGCGTCCCGGGACAGGGATCTGCAGGATACGCAGTATTTT. It yields the protein CASSASRDRDLQDTQYF.

This clonotype was observed at least ten times. The V and J genes are TRBV7-2 and TRBJ2-3; D is undetermined. The CDR3 runs 16 residues. The V and J ends lost 5 bases and 7 bases respectively, with 22 bases between them. Germline CDR1 is SGHTA and CDR2 is FQGNSA. The CDR3 DNA is TGTGCCAGCAGCCTCCATTACCCCCACTCGGGTCATACGCAGTATTTT. Encoded protein: CASSLHYPHSGHTQYF.

This clonotype occurred many times. The rearrangement joins TRBV12-3 or TRBV12-4 to TRBJ2-7; D is possibly TRBD1 or TRBD2 (6 bases each). This CDR3 has 16 residues. V was trimmed by 6 bases and J by 0 bases, leaving 18 bases between them. The CDR3 reads CASRGGGRANSYEQYF. The CDR3 region has the DNA TGTGCCAGCAGAGGGGGAGGCAGGGCTAACTCCTACGAGCAGTACTTC.

In this sample, this clonotype turned up many times. This chain connects TRBV12-3 or TRBV12-4 to TRBJ2-6, with 10 bases matching TRBD1. V dropped 5 bases and J dropped 2; count of bases not matched to a gene: 9. There are 18 residues in the CDR3. This chain's CDR3 is CASSTSAGTGAGANVLTF. CDR3 sequence (DNA): TGTGCCAGCAGTACCTCCGCCGGGACAGGGGCTGGGGCCAACGTCCTGACTTTC.